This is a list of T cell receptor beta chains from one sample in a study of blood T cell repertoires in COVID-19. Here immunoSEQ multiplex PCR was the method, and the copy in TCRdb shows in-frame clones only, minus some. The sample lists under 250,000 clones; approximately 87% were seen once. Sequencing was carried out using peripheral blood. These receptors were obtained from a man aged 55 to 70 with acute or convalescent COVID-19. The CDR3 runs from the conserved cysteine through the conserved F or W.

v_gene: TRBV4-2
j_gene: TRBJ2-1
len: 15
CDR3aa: CASSQSGQGPDEQFF

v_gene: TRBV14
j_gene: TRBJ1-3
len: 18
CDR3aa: CASSQVLTGLSSGNTIYF

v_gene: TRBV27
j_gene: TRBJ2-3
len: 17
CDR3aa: CASSSLWTSGSTDTQYF

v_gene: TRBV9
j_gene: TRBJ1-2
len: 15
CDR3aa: CASSLGTVPNYGYTF

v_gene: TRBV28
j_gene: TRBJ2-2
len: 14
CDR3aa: CASTRTGWDGELFF

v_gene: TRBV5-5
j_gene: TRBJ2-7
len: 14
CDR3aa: CASSLDGTNYEQYF

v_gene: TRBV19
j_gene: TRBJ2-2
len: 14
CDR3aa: CASSAGLEGGELFF

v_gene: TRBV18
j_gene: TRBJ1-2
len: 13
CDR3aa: CASSPQKQFAVTF

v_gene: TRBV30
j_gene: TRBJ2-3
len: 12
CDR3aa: CASRGSGDTQYF

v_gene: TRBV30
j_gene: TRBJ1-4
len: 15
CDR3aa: CAWSVQRGSNEKLFF

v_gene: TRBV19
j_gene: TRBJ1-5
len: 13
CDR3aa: CASQDRGPQPQHF

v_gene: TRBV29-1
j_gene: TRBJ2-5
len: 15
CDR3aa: CSVEPTGGVQETQYF

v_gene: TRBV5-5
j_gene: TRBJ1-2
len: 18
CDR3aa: CASSSPPGQGHRSYGYTF

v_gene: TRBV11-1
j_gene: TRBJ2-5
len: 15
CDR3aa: CASSSRLASQETQYF

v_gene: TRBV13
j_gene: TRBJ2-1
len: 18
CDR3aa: CASSGADIGTSGYNEQFF

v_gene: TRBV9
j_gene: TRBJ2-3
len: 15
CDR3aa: CASSVAGHGTDTQYF

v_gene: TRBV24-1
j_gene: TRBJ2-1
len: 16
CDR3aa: CATSDLGRGLNNEQFF

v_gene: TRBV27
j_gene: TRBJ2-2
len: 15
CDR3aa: CASRILTGESGELFF

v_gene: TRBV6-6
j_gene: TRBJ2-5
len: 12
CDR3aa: CASRLVGETQYF

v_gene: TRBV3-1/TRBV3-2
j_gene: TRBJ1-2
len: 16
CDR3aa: CASSLGGDRGNYGYTF

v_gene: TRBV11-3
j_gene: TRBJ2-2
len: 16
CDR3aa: CASSLVLAGGPGELFF

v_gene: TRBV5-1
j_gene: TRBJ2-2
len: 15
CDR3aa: CASSLAHSSTGELFF

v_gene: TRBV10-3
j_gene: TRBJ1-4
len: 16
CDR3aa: CAISGTKAESNEKLFF

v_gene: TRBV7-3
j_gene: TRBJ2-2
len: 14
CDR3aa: CASTLAVNTGELFF

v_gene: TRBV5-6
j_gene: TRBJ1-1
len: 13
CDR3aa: CASSIRQAPGAFF

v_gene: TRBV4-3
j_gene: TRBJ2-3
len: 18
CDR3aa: CASSQRQAGTRGVDTQYF

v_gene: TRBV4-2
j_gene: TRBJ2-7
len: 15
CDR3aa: CASTPTAGRSYEQYF

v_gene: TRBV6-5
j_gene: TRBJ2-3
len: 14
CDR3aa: CASTRTGNADTQYF

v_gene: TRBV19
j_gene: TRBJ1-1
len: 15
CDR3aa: CASKSGTGRNTEAFF

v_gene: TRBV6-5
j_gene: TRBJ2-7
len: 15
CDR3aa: CASSTGTSGSYEQYF

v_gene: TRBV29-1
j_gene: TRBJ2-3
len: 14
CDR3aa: CSVPGHKEADTQYF

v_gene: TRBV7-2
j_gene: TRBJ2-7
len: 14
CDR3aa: CASSWRGPSYEQYF

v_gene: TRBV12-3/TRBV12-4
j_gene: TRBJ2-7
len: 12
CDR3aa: CATGGSSYEQYF

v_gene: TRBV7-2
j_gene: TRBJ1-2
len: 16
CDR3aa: CASSLEGTSTNYGYTF

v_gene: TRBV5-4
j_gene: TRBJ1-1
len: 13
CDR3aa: CASSFTGDTEAFF

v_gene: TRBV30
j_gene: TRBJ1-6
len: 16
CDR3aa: CAWSDPRTGFGSPLHF

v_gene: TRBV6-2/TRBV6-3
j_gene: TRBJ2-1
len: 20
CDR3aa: CASSYSRLPSELGSYNEQFF

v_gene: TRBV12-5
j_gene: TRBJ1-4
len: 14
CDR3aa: CASGLAAGYEKLFF

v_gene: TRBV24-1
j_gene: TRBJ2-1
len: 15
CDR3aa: CATSDRGSSYNEQFF

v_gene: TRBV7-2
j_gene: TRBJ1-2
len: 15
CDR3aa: CASSPQTGGNHGYTF

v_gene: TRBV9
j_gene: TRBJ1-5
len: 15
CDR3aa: CASSVTGDSNQPQHF

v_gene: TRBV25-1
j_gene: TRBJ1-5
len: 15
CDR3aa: CASSEYIPGDQPQHF

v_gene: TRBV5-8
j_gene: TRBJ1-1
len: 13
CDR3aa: CASSFGTLLGAFF

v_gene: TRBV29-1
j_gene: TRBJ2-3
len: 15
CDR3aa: CSALGLAESTDTQYF

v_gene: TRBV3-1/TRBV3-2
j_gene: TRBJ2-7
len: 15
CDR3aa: CASSQVAGNVYEQYF

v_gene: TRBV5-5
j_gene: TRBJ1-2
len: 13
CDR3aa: CASSLSGYNGYTF